The 32 T cell receptor beta chains given below trace back to one sample, sequenced in a study of regulatory T cells in long-lasting Graves disease. Time point here: persistent/refractory GD, antithyroid drugs over 5 years with positive TRAb. Preparation of the TCR library used RNA extracted from PBMCs. Through Arm-PCR of CDR3 regions and iRepertoire HTBI primers, TCR beta libraries were built. TCRdb re-called the multiplex PCR reads with MiXCR, one entry per CDR3 protein. The profile covers roughly 500,000 distinct CDR3 sequences, with 20% to 25% appearing a single time and roughly 7% taken by the ten largest. Sequenced here: peripheral blood mononuclear cells (PBMCs), sampled when the disease was refractory, from a patient treated with antithyroid drugs. All receptors derive from a female donor with Graves disease.

This clonotype was detected many times. The chain couples TRBV20-1 to TRBJ2-5, with 13 nucleotides matching TRBD2. Germline assignment: CDR1 DFQATT and CDR2 SNEGSKA (reference sequence). Trimming cost V 1 base and J 2 bases; bases outside gene matches: 7. The length of the CDR3 is 17 residues. This CDR3 reads CSARGSGTSGTQETQYF. The CDR3 DNA follows: TGCAGTGCTAGAGGCTCCGGGACTAGCGGGACTCAAGAGACCCAGTACTTC.

As concerns this clonotype: A much larger clone differs by one base, so this may be a read error. The CDR3 does not end in the conserved phenylalanine or tryptophan, so this is likely a read error. This sequence joins TRBV27 and TRBJ1-3; maybe TRBD1 (6 bases). This CDR3 is built from 15 residues. Germline CDR1 is MNHEY and CDR2 is SMNVEV (reference sequence). The V end lost 6 bases, the J end lost 0 bases, and 12 bases lay between the germline ends. CDR3 in amino acids: CASSPGAFSGNTIYL. The CDR3 DNA sequence: TGTGCCAGCAGCCCAGGGGCCTTCTCTGGAAACACCATATATCTT.

This chain joins TRBV3-1 and TRBJ1-3; no clear D gene. Between the trimmed V and J ends, which lost 2 bases and 0 bases, there was a span of 5 bases. The CDR3 is 14 amino acids. Germline V lookup: CDR1 LGHDT, CDR2 YNNKEL (reference sequence). The CDR3 sequence: CASSQQFSGNTIYF. As DNA, the CDR3 is TGTGCCAGCAGCCAACAATTCTCTGGAAACACCATATATTTT.

This sequence joins TRBV20-1 and TRBJ1-5, with D possibly being TRBD1 (6 bases). Germline values: CDR1 DFQATT, CDR2 SNEGSKA (reference sequence). The CDR3 extends over 15 amino acids. The V gene lost 4 bases and the J gene lost 4 bases, with 17 bases spanning the gap. DNA for the CDR3: TGCAGTGCTATCCCCTTTGAGGGGACAAATCAGCCCCAGCATTTT. Its translation: CSAIPFEGTNQPQHF.

For this clonotype: Its ends do not fully match the called genes, so a read error is possible. The chain joins TRBV6-5 to TRBJ1-2; weak D call: TRBD1 (5 bases). The CDR3 sequence is 18 residues long. Germline values: CDR1 MNHEY, CDR2 SVGAGI. The CDR3: CTSSYSAAGDGNNYGYTF. In nucleotides, the CDR3 is TGTACCAGCAGTTACTCTGCGGCCGGGGACGGAAATAACTATGGCTACACCTTC.

This clonotype was detected many times. The rearrangement links TRBV7-9 to TRBJ2-7; 8 bases map to TRBD1. The CDR3 covers 13 residues. The V and J ends lost 5 bases and 4 bases, in that order; junction bases with no gene match: 4. Germline V CDR1 and CDR2: SEHNR, FQNEAQ (reference sequence). Here the CDR3 DNA reads TGTGCCAGCAGCCAGACAGGGGTATACGAGCAGTACTTC. Encoded protein: CASSQTGVYEQYF.

This clonotype was counted at least ten times. The CDR3: CASSYQGAEETQYF. CDR3 DNA sequence: TGTGCCAGCAGTTACCAGGGGGCGGAAGAGACCCAGTACTTC. The chain is built from TRBV6-5 and TRBJ2-5, with 8 bases identical to TRBD1. Trimming cost V 2 bases and J 3 bases; bases outside gene matches: 2. Germline lookup yields CDR1 MNHEY and CDR2 SVGAGI. The CDR3 spans 14 residues.

A remark on this clonotype: A read error may account for a junction end that differs from germline. This chain joins TRBV27 and TRBJ2-2; 7 nucleotides match TRBD1. CDR3 size: 16 residues. CDR1 is MNHEY, CDR2 SMNVEV, per germline (reference sequence). Here the CDR3 DNA reads TGTGCCAGCAGTTTCTCCGGGACAGATAGCACCGAGGAGCTGTTTTTT. Translation gives CASSFSGTDSTEELFF.

A few counts support this clonotype. The genes are TRBV10-3 and TRBJ1-2; no clear D. Germline CDR1 and CDR2: ENHRY and SYGVKD. The CDR3 consists of 13 residues. Trimming left V 0 bases short and J 6 bases short, with 8 bases between. The CDR3 nucleotides are TGTGCCATCAGTGAGTCTAGGAACCATGGCTACACCTTC. This sequence encodes CAISESRNHGYTF.

V gene TRBV10-3 combines with J gene TRBJ2-3; the D is unclear. This CDR3 region has 16 residues. The ends were cut back, 7 bases at V and 0 bases at J, with 17 bases in the middle. CDR1 and CDR2 (germline): ENHRY, SYGVKD. In DNA form, the CDR3 reads TGTGCCATCAAAGCCAGCCTGGCCCGGAGCACAGATACGCAGTATTTT. Translated, it gives CAIKASLARSTDTQYF.

In this sample, this clonotype turned up once. The V call is TRBV9, the J call TRBJ2-1; weak D call: TRBD2 (6 bases). Germline V gene lookup returns CDR1 SGDLS and CDR2 YYNGEE. This CDR3 is 15 amino acids long. V was pared by 4 bases and J by 2 bases, with 13 bases between. CDR3 sequence: CASSPSGGAYNEQFF. The CDR3 DNA reads as TGTGCCAGCAGCCCCTCCGGGGGAGCCTACAATGAGCAGTTCTTC.

This clonotype was observed a few times. The CDR3 bases are TGTGCCAGCAGCCAAGGGGCAACAGGCTACGAGCAGTACTTC. Its protein is CASSQGATGYEQYF. The chain is built from TRBV4-2 and TRBJ2-7; weak D call: TRBD1 (5 bases). The CDR3 spans 14 residues. CDR1 is LGHNA, CDR2 YNFKEQ, per germline. Trimming cost V 1 base and J 3 bases, with 10 bases left between them.

The V call is TRBV20-1, the J call TRBJ1-6; the match to TRBD1 covers 8 bases. V lost 1 base and J lost 10; bases outside the gene matches: 6. CDR3 length equals 14 residues. Germline CDR1 DFQATT, CDR2 SNEGSKA (reference sequence). The DNA of the CDR3 is TGCAGTGCTAGAGGGGCAGGGGGCGACTCACCCCTCCACTTT. Residues: CSARGAGGDSPLHF.

This clonotype was seen more than once but under ten times. The CDR3 protein is CASSTWTQNSPLHF. The CDR3 DNA is TGTGCCAGTAGTACCTGGACACAGAATTCACCCCTCCACTTT. The chain combines TRBV19 with TRBJ1-6; perhaps TRBD1 as D (5 bases). CDR3 length: 14 amino acids. V was pared by 4 bases and J by 7 bases, with 11 bases between. Germline CDR1 reads LNHDA; CDR2 reads SQIVND (reference sequence).

Worth noting for this clonotype: Given a much more abundant clone one base away, this may be a read error. For the CDR3, the DNA is TGTGCCAGCAGCGTAGTGCCCCTACAGGGAACGGACACTGAAGCTTTCTTT. Translated, it gives CASSVVPLQGTDTEAFF. The rearrangement joins TRBV9 to TRBJ1-1, with a weak D call TRBD1 (6 bases). CDR3 length: 17 amino acids. CDR1 SGDLS and CDR2 YYNGEE come from the germline V gene. The V gene lost 0 bases and the J gene lost 3 bases, with 18 bases spanning the gap.

The chain has TRBV7-2 and TRBJ1-1, with 10 bases identical to TRBD1. Germline CDR1 and CDR2: SGHTA and FQGNSA. V lost 6 bases to trimming and J lost 6 bases; unmatched junction nucleotides: 7. The CDR3 loop spans 14 amino acids. Here the CDR3 DNA reads TGTGCCAGCAGAAAGCCGGGACAGGGGTCTGAAGCTTTCTTT. Translated, it gives CASRKPGQGSEAFF.

This clonotype was detected ten times or more. The chain employs TRBV15 and TRBJ1-1, with TRBD1 as a possible D gene (5 bases). Looked up from germline, CDR1 is LNHNV and CDR2 is YYDKDF (reference sequence). The CDR3 runs 15 residues. Trimming removed 0 bases from V and 3 bases from J, with 11 bases in between. The CDR3 region is CATSREGGWDTEAFF. The DNA of the CDR3 is TGTGCCACCAGCAGAGAGGGGGGATGGGACACTGAAGCTTTCTTT.

As to this clonotype: A read error may produce the germline difference seen at one junction end. The V and J genes are TRBV6-1 and TRBJ1-4, with D perhaps matching TRBD1 (6 bases). In germline, CDR1 is MNHNS, CDR2 SASEGT. CDR3 length: 15 residues. The CDR3, as DNA: TGTGCCGGCAGCCCCGAGGGGGGGGCGGTTGAAAAACTGTTTTTT. Encoded protein: CAGSPEGGAVEKLFF.

The CDR3 DNA is TGTGCCTGGAGTGTACGGGGTTACACCGGGGAGCTGTTTTTT. It codes for CAWSVRGYTGELFF. The genes are TRBV30 and TRBJ2-2, with D possibly matching TRBD2 (5 bases). The germline CDR1 and CDR2 sequences are GTSNPN and SVGIG (reference sequence). The CDR3 loop spans 14 amino acids. Trimming pared 0 bases from V and 3 bases from J, leaving 8 bases between. Using reference TRBV30 and TRBJ2-2 for the parts outside the CDR3, the full variable domain is SQTIHQWPATLVQPVGSPLSLECTVEGTSNPNLYWYRQAAGRGLQLLFYSVGIGQISSEVPQNLSASRPQDRQFILSSKKLLLSDSGFYLCAWSVRGYTGELFFGEGSRLTVL.

This clonotype was counted at least ten times. V gene TRBV12-3 or TRBV12-4 combines with J gene TRBJ1-2, with TRBD1 matching 8 bases. Trimming removed 7 bases from V and 6 bases from J; junction bases left unmatched: 7. The CDR3 contains 13 residues. The CDR3 DNA sequence: TGTGCCAGCACCCTAGGACAGGGTGATGGCTACACCTTC. Protein: CASTLGQGDGYTF.

This clonotype was seen repeatedly, ten times or more. The rearrangement uses TRBV15 and TRBJ2-7, with 9 bases identical to TRBD2. Germline trimming cut 0 bases from V and 2 bases from J; bases unmatched to any gene: 5. The V gene's germline CDR1 is LNHNV and CDR2 YYDKDF (reference sequence). There are 16 residues in the CDR3. CDR3 sequence: CATSREQLAGAYEQYF. The CDR3 region has the DNA TGTGCCACCAGCAGAGAACAACTAGCGGGCGCCTACGAGCAGTACTTC.

The chain is built from TRBV5-1 and TRBJ1-2; D is undetermined. V shed 0 bases and J shed 4 bases, with 13 bases lying between them. From germline, CDR1 is SGHRS and CDR2 YFSETQ. The CDR3 length is 15 residues. The CDR3 sequence is CASSLVTGLVYGYTF. The CDR3 nucleotides read TGCGCCAGCAGCTTGGTTACGGGGTTGGTCTATGGCTACACCTTC.

The chain recombines TRBV7-9 with TRBJ1-2; perhaps TRBD1 as D (5 bases). Germline V gene data show CDR1 as SEHNR and CDR2 as FQNEAQ (reference sequence). CDR3 length: 15 amino acids. Trimming stripped 6 bases from V and 1 base from J, with 15 bases between. CDR3 sequence (DNA): TGTGCCAGCAGTTACCAGGGATTTATTAACTATGGCTACACCTTC. Encoded protein: CASSYQGFINYGYTF.

The table lists this clonotype with many counts. The chain links TRBV28 to TRBJ2-6, with 10 bases that match TRBD1. V dropped 6 bases and J dropped 4; count of bases not matched to a gene: 6. The CDR3 totals 16 residues. Germline loops: CDR1 MDHEN, CDR2 SYDVKM. This CDR3 is CASSRQGAGGANVLTF. The CDR3, as DNA: TGTGCCAGCAGCCGACAGGGGGCAGGGGGGGCCAACGTCCTGACTTTC.

At least ten counts were recorded for this clonotype. This chain joins TRBV27 and TRBJ1-5, with 10 bases that match TRBD1. Trimming removed 2 bases from V and 0 bases from J; junction bases left unmatched: 7. Germline lookup yields CDR1 MNHEY and CDR2 SMNVEV (reference sequence). This CDR3 is built from 18 residues. The CDR3 region is CASSLIGTGDYSNQPQHF. CDR3 coding DNA: TGTGCCAGCAGTTTAATCGGGACAGGGGACTATAGCAATCAGCCCCAGCATTTT.

This clonotype was counted between two and nine times. This chain links TRBV12-3 or TRBV12-4 with TRBJ2-2; TRBD1 agrees at 10 bases. J lost 6 bases, V lost 9 bases, and 10 bases had no gene match. The CDR3 sequence is 15 residues long. CDR3 region: CASSRTGGASGELFF. Here the CDR3 DNA reads TGTGCCAGTTCGAGGACAGGGGGAGCTTCCGGGGAGCTGTTTTTT.

This sequence joins TRBV7-9 and TRBJ1-3; no reliable D call. Trimming took off 2 bases at V and 6 bases at J, with 5 bases between the two ends. CDR3 length: 12 amino acids. Germline-derived CDR1 and CDR2 are SEHNR and FQNEAQ (reference sequence). The CDR3 protein is CASSLQENTIYF. CDR3 sequence (DNA): TGTGCCAGCAGCTTACAGGAAAACACCATATATTTT. Based on the CDR3 plus reference TRBV7-9 and TRBJ1-3, the full variable domain is DTGVSQNPRHKITKRGQNVTFRCDPISEHNRLYWYRQTLGQGPEFLTYFQNEAQLEKSRLLSDRFSAERPKGSFSTLEIQRTEQGDSAMYLCASSLQENTIYFGEGSWLTVV.

Of note for this clonotype: An end of the junction does not agree with germline; a read error may underlie this. This rearrangement joins TRBV3-1 to TRBJ1-2; D unresolved. CDR1 is LGHDT, CDR2 YNNKEL, per germline (reference sequence). This CDR3 spans 16 amino acids. DNA for the CDR3: TGTGCCAGCAGCCAAGATGGAGGCAGTTCTAACGATGGCTACACCTTC. Encoded protein: CASSQDGGSSNDGYTF.

This clonotype was seen a few times. The gene calls are TRBV12-3 or TRBV12-4 and TRBJ2-1; 11 positions match TRBD2. CDR3 length equals 17 residues. V dropped 6 bases and J dropped 8; count of bases not matched to a gene: 15. The CDR3 protein is CASRQTHTTSGNHEQFF. For the CDR3, the DNA is TGTGCCAGCAGACAAACCCATACGACTAGCGGGAACCATGAGCAGTTCTTC.

The chain is built from TRBV6-5 and TRBJ2-2; possible D gene TRBD2, 6 bases. Per germline, CDR1 MNHEY and CDR2 SVGAGI. V gave up 0 bases and J gave up 0 bases, with 11 bases separating them. The CDR3 totals 17 residues. Here the CDR3 DNA reads TGTGCCAGCAGTTACTCGATCGGGGGAACGAACACCGGGGAGCTGTTTTTT. This gives the protein CASSYSIGGTNTGELFF.

This clonotype turned up a few times. V and J are TRBV5-5 and TRBJ2-5; 11 bases align to TRBD2. This CDR3 spans 15 amino acids. Losses at the gene ends were 4 bases for V and 1 base for J; bases not matched to a gene: 3. CDR1 and CDR2 from the germline V gene are SGHKS and YYEKEE (reference sequence). CDR3 protein: CASSTSGRLQETQYF. In DNA, the CDR3 is TGTGCCAGCAGCACTAGCGGGAGACTCCAAGAGACCCAGTACTTC.

This clonotype showed up just a few times. The rearrangement links TRBV19 to TRBJ2-7; TRBD1 matches at 7 bases. The junction had 6 bases not matched to a gene; V was cut back by 5 bases and J by 2 bases. Germline CDR1 reads LNHDA; CDR2 reads SQIVND (reference sequence). This CDR3 has 14 residues. CDR3 region: CASSPGTATYEQYF. CDR3 nucleotide sequence: TGTGCCAGTAGTCCCGGGACAGCTACCTACGAGCAGTACTTC.